This TCR beta chain was observed in a study of blood T cell repertoires in COVID-19. The repertoire was sequenced with immunoSEQ multiplex PCR; TCRdb's copy has only in-frame clones and lacks some. The table records over 200,000 clones, 70% to 85% of them present only once. The CDR3 is made up of 16 amino acids. V lost 4 bases and J lost 3, with 13 bases in between. CDR1 is LGHNA and CDR2 is YNFKEQ in the germline V gene. Participants' reported clinical history set cohort assignment. The recovered donors of Cohort 3 showed two negative PCRs, clearance, or symptom resolution. The genes are TRBV4-2 and TRBJ2-6; weak D call: TRBD2 (6 bases). This receptor was identified in a man aged 55 to 69 who had recovered from COVID-19. Input material: PBMCs or T cells enriched from blood (not recorded which). The CDR3 DNA reads TGTGCCAGCAGCCCCTTGGAGGGCTTTGGGGCCAACGTCCTGACTTTC. Its protein is CASSPLEGFGANVLTF.